A single sample is the source of the 23 T cell receptor beta chains below, sequenced in a study of T cells in Graves' hyperthyroidism and ophthalmopathy. RNA transcripts yielded amplified TCR beta CDR3 regions. TCR CDR3 underwent first-round RT-PCR with the HTBI primer set. MiXCR, run by TCRdb on the multiplex PCR reads, gives a single entry per CDR3 protein. The repertoire holds 200,000 to 250,000 distinct CDR3 sequences, with roughly 15% as singletons. The specimen sequenced was blood. These receptors all come from a man aged 50 to 59 with Graves' hyperthyroidism.

In its sample, this clonotype was seen many times. This rearrangement joins TRBV6-5 to TRBJ1-1; no reliable D call. Per the germline V gene, CDR1 is MNHEY and CDR2 is SVGAGI. With 0 bases removed from V and 8 bases from J, the gap between germline ends came to 16 bases. This CDR3 spans 15 amino acids. The CDR3 is CASSYSLTSDLEAFF. CDR3 DNA sequence: TGTGCCAGCAGTTACTCCCTTACCTCGGACCTAGAAGCTTTCTTT.

As concerns this clonotype: One end of the junction does not line up with germline, which may come from a read error. The chain uses TRBV10-3 and TRBJ2-1, with unresolved D. The CDR3 loop spans 16 amino acids. The germline CDR1 and CDR2 sequences are ENHRY and SYGVKD. The CDR3 DNA is TGTGGCATCAGTGAGTCGATGCTAAGCTCCTACAATGAGCAGTTCTTC. Protein sequence: CGISESMLSSYNEQFF.

This clonotype was picked up a small number of times. This chain joins TRBV12-3 or TRBV12-4 and TRBJ2-1; D perhaps matches TRBD2 (5 bases). The V and J ends lost 7 bases and 1 base respectively, with 14 bases between them. The CDR3 sequence is 15 residues long. CDR3 in DNA: TGTGCCAGCAACCATCGGAGGACTTCCTACAATGAGCAGTTCTTC. It translates to CASNHRRTSYNEQFF.

This clonotype showed up many times. This chain joins TRBV5-1 and TRBJ1-4, with 8 positions matching TRBD1. CDR1 SGHRS and CDR2 YFSETQ come from the germline V gene. The CDR3 runs 14 residues. The V gene end was trimmed by 3 bases and the J gene end by 7 bases; junction bases not matched to a gene: 5. The CDR3 region is CASSSGQGIEKLFF. CDR3 nucleotide sequence: TGCGCCAGCAGCTCCGGACAGGGTATTGAAAAACTGTTTTTT.

This chain's CDR3 is CASSWPGSVGGEQYF. Here the CDR3 DNA reads TGTGCCAGCAGCTGGCCGGGGAGTGTGGGAGGCGAGCAGTACTTC. The chain recombines TRBV5-4 with TRBJ2-7, with D possibly being TRBD2 (6 bases). The germline V gene has CDR1 SGHNT and CDR2 YYREEE (reference sequence). CDR3 length equals 15 residues. V lost 3 bases to trimming and J lost 6 bases, with 19 bases between them.

This clonotype was seen many times. The CDR3 region is CSARTRSLSYEQYF. For the CDR3, the DNA is TGCAGTGCTCGTACTCGGTCCCTCTCCTACGAGCAGTACTTC. The genes are TRBV20-1 and TRBJ2-7; D is undetermined. V lost 5 bases and J 0 bases, leaving 14 bases between the germline ends. The CDR3 is 14 residues long. Per the germline V gene, CDR1 is DFQATT and CDR2 is SNEGSKA (reference sequence).

This clonotype was seen at least ten times. The V and J genes are TRBV11-3 and TRBJ2-1; the match to TRBD2 covers 9 bases. The CDR3 covers 16 residues. Germline assignment: CDR1 SGHNT and CDR2 YENEEA. V lost 3 bases and J lost 5; bases outside the gene matches: 8. Here the CDR3 DNA reads TGTGCCAGCAGCTTTCTTCGACTAGCGGAGAACAATGAGCAGTTCTTC. Its protein product is CASSFLRLAENNEQFF.

V gene TRBV19 combines with J gene TRBJ1-1, with 9 bases fitting TRBD1. With 3 bases clipped from V and 6 bases from J, the junction kept 5 bases outside the gene matches. This CDR3 contains 14 residues. Germline V gives CDR1 LNHDA, CDR2 SQIVND (reference sequence). CDR3 bases: TGTGCCAGTAGTATGGACAGGGGCCGGGCTGAAGCTTTCTTT. Its protein product is CASSMDRGRAEAFF.

The chain uses TRBV6-5 and TRBJ2-6; the D is unclear. Trimming removed 4 bases from V and 1 base from J, with 17 bases in between. The CDR3 contains 18 residues. Germline CDR1 and CDR2: MNHEY and SVGAGI. This CDR3 reads CASSSGDKTLSGANVLTF. The CDR3 DNA is TGTGCCAGCAGTTCAGGAGACAAAACCCTTTCTGGGGCCAACGTCCTGACTTTC.

This clonotype has just a few counts. This rearrangement joins TRBV11-3 to TRBJ2-2; a possible D gene is TRBD2 (6 bases). The CDR3 has 15 amino acids. Germline-derived CDR1 and CDR2 are SGHNT and YENEEA. V lost 3 bases, J lost 0 bases, and 8 bases lay in between. The DNA of the CDR3 is TGTGCCAGCAGCTTGGCTAGCGCGAACACCGGGGAGCTGTTTTTT. It codes for CASSLASANTGELFF.

This clonotype showed up many times. The chain links TRBV28 to TRBJ1-2, with D possibly being TRBD1 (5 bases). V lost 5 bases to trimming and J lost 5 bases, with 27 bases between them. Germline V CDR1 and CDR2: MDHEN, SYDVKM. This CDR3 is built from 18 residues. The CDR3, as DNA: TGTGCCAGCAGTGCCTCGCCTGACCGGACAAGCATGCCGTATGGCTACACCTTC. This gives the protein CASSASPDRTSMPYGYTF.

The chain carries TRBV5-1 and TRBJ1-2; weak D call: TRBD1 (5 bases). Trimming cost V 3 bases and J 5 bases, with 11 bases left between them. The germline V gene encodes CDR1 SGHRS and CDR2 YFSETQ. The CDR3 covers 13 residues. CDR3 sequence (DNA): TGCGCCAGCAGCTCTTACGGGACTTATGGCTACACCTTC. This codes for CASSSYGTYGYTF.

This clonotype was seen ten or more times. The chain couples TRBV11-3 to TRBJ2-7, with a weak D call TRBD1 (6 bases). Germline V gene sequence: CDR1 SGHNT, CDR2 YENEEA. The CDR3 totals 14 residues. Deletions cut 0 bases from V and 4 bases from J, with 10 bases between. CDR3 sequence (DNA): TGTGCCAGCAGCTTAGATTGGGGGCGATACGAGCAGTACTTC. This translates into CASSLDWGRYEQYF.

This clonotype was seen ten or more times. The chain has TRBV24-1 and TRBJ1-1; possibly TRBD1 for D (6 bases). Looked up from germline, CDR1 is KGHDR and CDR2 is SFDVKD. V was pared by 3 bases and J by 1 base, with 14 bases between. This CDR3 has 16 residues. CDR3 sequence reads: CATSDGTNRENTEAFF. The CDR3 DNA follows: TGTGCCACCAGTGATGGTACAAACAGGGAGAACACTGAAGCTTTCTTT.

This clonotype occurred many times. This chain joins TRBV27 and TRBJ1-1; 7 bases match TRBD1. The CDR3 extends over 13 amino acids. Germline-derived CDR1 and CDR2 are MNHEY and SMNVEV (reference sequence). Trimming cost V 5 bases and J 6 bases; bases outside gene matches: 6. DNA for the CDR3: TGTGCCAGCAGTCCAGGGGGGTGGGCTGAAGCTTTCTTT. This gives the protein CASSPGGWAEAFF.

This clonotype was detected many times. The chain recombines TRBV11-3 with TRBJ2-7; no reliable D call. Germline V gives CDR1 SGHNT, CDR2 YENEEA. Trimming shortened V by 1 base and J by 4 bases, and 8 bases separated the two germline ends. This CDR3 has 13 residues. In DNA form, the CDR3 reads TGTGCCAGCAGCTTAGGAATGGGTTACGAGCAGTACTTC. Its translation: CASSLGMGYEQYF.

This clonotype was recorded at least ten times. V usage is TRBV12-3 or TRBV12-4 and J usage is TRBJ2-3; 8 positions agree with TRBD2. The CDR3 has 19 amino acids. The V segment lost 1 base and the J segment 1 base; nucleotides outside the gene matches: 13. The CDR3 sequence is CASSLERGGFVDRTDTQYF. In nucleotides, the CDR3 is TGTGCCAGCAGTTTAGAACGGGGGGGGTTCGTGGACCGCACAGATACGCAGTATTTT.

This clonotype came up a few times. The gene calls are TRBV20-1 and TRBJ1-4; 8 bases agree with TRBD1. After removal of 5 bases from V and 4 bases from J, the junction contained 9 bases not matched to a gene. The CDR3 contains 15 residues. The V gene's germline CDR1 is DFQATT and CDR2 SNEGSKA (reference sequence). The CDR3 loop is CSAEQQGVFNEKLFF. The CDR3 coding sequence is TGCAGTGCTGAACAACAGGGGGTCTTTAATGAAAAACTGTTTTTT.

The table lists this clonotype with many counts. The gene calls are TRBV11-2 and TRBJ2-1; D remains unclear. Germline V gene lookup returns CDR1 SGHAT and CDR2 FQNNGV. V shed 1 base and J shed 9 bases, with 10 bases lying between them. CDR3 size: 13 residues. In DNA form, the CDR3 reads TGTGCCAGCAGCTTAGGGCGCAGCACTGAGCAGTTCTTC. Amino acids: CASSLGRSTEQFF.

This clonotype was detected many times. The chain joins TRBV20-1 to TRBJ2-7; TRBD1 aligns across 8 bases. CDR1 DFQATT and CDR2 SNEGSKA come from the germline V gene (reference sequence). Germline trimming cut 8 bases from V and 4 bases from J; bases unmatched to any gene: 7. The CDR3 has 12 amino acids. CDR3 sequence: CSSQGAGYEQYF. CDR3 nucleotide sequence: TGCAGTTCCCAGGGGGCAGGTTACGAGCAGTACTTC.

The sample holds a few counts of this clonotype. A much larger clone lies one base from this, so it may be a read error. This rearrangement joins TRBV11-2 to TRBJ2-1; D unresolved. The CDR3 is 15 residues long. Germline-derived CDR1 and CDR2 are SGHAT and FQNNGV. CDR3: CASSLDGQLYNGQFF. The DNA for the CDR3 is TGTGCCAGCAGCTTAGATGGGCAGCTATACAATGGGCAGTTCTTC.

This clonotype was seen repeatedly, ten times or more. The chain has TRBV28 and TRBJ2-1; 8 bases match TRBD1. The CDR3 covers 13 residues. Unmatched junction bases numbered 4, after V lost 5 bases and J lost 7 bases. Germline V gene sequence: CDR1 MDHEN, CDR2 SYDVKM. The CDR3 region has the DNA TGTGCCAGCAGTCCAAGACAGGGGAATGAGCAGTTCTTC. Translation gives CASSPRQGNEQFF.

The chain has TRBV5-6 and TRBJ2-7, with D possibly TRBD2 on 5 matching bases. Trimming pared 3 bases from V and 7 bases from J, leaving 20 bases between. This CDR3 region has 15 residues. The V gene's germline CDR1 is SGHDT and CDR2 YYEEEE. CDR3 in amino acids: CASSYGSRSRGEQYF. In DNA, the CDR3 is TGTGCCAGCAGCTATGGGTCGCGGAGTCGAGGGGAGCAGTACTTC.